This TCR beta chain was obtained from a study of regulatory T cells in long-lasting Graves disease. Building of the TCR beta libraries involved iRepertoire HTBI primers and Arm-PCR of CDR3 regions. In TCRdb, the multiplex PCR reads were re-called with MiXCR into one record per CDR3 protein. The profile shows 700,000 or so distinct CDR3 sequences, around 30% of them singletons. Time point denoted: persistent/refractory GD, antithyroid drugs over 5 years with positive TRAb. With RNA extracted from PBMCs as input, the TCR library was made. This CDR3 is 18 amino acids long. Germline V gives CDR1 SGHAT, CDR2 FQNNGV. V was clipped by 6 bases and J by 5 bases; unmatched bases: 14. There are many counts of this clonotype.

The sequence was collected from a female donor with Graves disease. This chain uses TRBV11-2 with TRBJ2-5; 14 bases line up with TRBD2. Material: peripheral blood mononuclear cells (PBMCs), obtained when the disease was refractory, from a patient treated with antithyroid drugs. CDR3 residues: CASSSGLAGGSLSETQYF. CDR3 DNA: TGTGCCAGCAGTTCCGGACTAGCGGGGGGTTCCTTGTCTGAGACCCAGTACTTC. The variable domain in full, completed from reference TRBV11-2 and TRBJ2-5, reads EAGVAQSPRYKIIEKRQSVAFWCNPISGHATLYWYQQILGQGPKLLIQFQNNGVVDDSQLPKDRFSAERLKGVDSTLKIQPAKLEDSAVYLCASSSGLAGGSLSETQYFGPGTRLLVL.